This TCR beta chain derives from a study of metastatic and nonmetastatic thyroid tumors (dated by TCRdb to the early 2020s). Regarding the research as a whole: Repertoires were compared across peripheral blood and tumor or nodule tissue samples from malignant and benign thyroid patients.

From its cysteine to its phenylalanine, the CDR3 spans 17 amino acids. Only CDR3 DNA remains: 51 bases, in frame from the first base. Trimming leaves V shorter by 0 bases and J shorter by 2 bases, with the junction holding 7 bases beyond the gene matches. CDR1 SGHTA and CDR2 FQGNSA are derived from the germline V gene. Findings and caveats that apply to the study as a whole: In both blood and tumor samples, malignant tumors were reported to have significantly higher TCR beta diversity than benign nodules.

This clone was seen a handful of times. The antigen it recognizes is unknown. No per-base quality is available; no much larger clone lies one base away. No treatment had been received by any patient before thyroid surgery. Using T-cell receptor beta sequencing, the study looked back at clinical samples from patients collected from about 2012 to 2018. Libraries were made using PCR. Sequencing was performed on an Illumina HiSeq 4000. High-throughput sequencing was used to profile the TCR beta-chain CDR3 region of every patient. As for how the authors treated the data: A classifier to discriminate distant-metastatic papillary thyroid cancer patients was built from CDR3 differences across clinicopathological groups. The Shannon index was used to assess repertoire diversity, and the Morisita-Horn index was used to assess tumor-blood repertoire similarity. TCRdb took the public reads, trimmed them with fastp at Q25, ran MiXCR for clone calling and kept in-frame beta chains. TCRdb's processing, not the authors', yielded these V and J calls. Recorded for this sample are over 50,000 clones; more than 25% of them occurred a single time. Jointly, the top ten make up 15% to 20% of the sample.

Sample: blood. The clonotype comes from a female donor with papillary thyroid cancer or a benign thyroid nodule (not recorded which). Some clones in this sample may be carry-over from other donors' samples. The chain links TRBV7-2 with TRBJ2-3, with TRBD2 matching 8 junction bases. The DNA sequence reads TGTGCCAGCAGCTTAGCTGGCGGGGGGCGAAACACAGATACGCAGTATTTT. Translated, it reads CASSLAGGGRNTDTQYF.